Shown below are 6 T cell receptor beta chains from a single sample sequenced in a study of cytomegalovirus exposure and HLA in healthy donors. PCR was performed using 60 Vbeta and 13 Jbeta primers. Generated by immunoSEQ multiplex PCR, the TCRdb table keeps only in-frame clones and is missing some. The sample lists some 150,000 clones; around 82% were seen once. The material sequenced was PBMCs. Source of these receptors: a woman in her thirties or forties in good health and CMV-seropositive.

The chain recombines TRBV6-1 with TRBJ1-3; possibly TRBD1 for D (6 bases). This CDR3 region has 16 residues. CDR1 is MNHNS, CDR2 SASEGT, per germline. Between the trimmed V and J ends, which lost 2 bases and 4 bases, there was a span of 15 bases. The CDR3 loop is CASSESGWGPGNTIYF. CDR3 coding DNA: TGTGCCAGCAGTGAATCGGGTTGGGGGCCCGGAAACACCATATATTTT.

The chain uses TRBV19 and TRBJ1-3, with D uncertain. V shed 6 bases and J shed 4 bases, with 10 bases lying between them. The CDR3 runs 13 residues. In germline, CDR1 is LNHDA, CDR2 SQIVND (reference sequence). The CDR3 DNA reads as TGTGCCAGTAGGAGGGTCGGCGGAAACACCATATATTTT. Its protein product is CASRRVGGNTIYF.

CDR3 nucleotides: TGTGCCAGCAGCCCTCCTCCGGGAGAGCAGTTCTTC. Protein: CASSPPPGEQFF. V usage is TRBV7-9 and J usage is TRBJ2-1, with D possibly being TRBD2 (5 bases). The CDR3 runs to 12 residues. V lost 5 bases and J 10 bases, leaving 12 bases between the germline ends. In germline, CDR1 is SEHNR, CDR2 FQNEAQ (reference sequence).

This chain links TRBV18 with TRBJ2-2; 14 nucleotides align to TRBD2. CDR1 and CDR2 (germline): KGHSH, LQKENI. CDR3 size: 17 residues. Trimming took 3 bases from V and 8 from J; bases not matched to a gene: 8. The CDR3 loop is CASSPPGLAGAAGELFF. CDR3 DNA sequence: TGTGCCAGCTCACCTCCGGGACTAGCGGGAGCTGCTGGGGAGCTGTTTTTT. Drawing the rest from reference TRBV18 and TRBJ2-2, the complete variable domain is NAGVMQNPRHLVRRRGQEARLRCSPMKGHSHVYWYRQLPEEGLKFMVYLQKENIIDESGMPKERFSAEFPKEGPSILRIQQVVRGDSAAYFCASSPPGLAGAAGELFFGEGSRLTVL.

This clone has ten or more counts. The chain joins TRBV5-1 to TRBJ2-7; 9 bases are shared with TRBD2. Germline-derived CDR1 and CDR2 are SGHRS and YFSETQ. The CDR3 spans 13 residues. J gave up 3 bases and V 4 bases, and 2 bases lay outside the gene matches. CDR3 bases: TGCGCCAGCAGCAGGCGGGAGGGCTACGAGCAGTACTTC. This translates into CASSRREGYEQYF.

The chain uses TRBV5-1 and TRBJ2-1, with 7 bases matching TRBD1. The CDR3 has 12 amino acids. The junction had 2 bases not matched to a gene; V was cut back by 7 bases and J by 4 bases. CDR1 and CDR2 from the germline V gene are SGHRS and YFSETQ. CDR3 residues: CASRGQYNEQFF. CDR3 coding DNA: TGCGCCAGCCGGGGACAGTACAATGAGCAGTTCTTC. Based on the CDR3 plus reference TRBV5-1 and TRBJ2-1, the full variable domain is KAGVTQTPRYLIKTRGQQVTLSCSPISGHRSVSWYQQTPGQGLQFLFEYFSETQRNKGNFPGRFSGRQFSNSRSEMNVSTLELGDSALYLCASRGQYNEQFFGPGTRLTVL.